The rows below give T cell receptor beta chains drawn from one sample of a study of vaccination and CD4 T cells after COVID-19. MiXCR, run by TCRdb on the PCR reads, gives a single entry per CDR3 protein. The profile shows under 30,000 distinct CDR3 sequences, under 40% of them singletons. Their antigen targets remain unknown. The sequencing here drew on CD4+ T cells from blood, cultured in vitro, taken about 7 months after SARS-CoV-2 vaccination. The source of these receptors is a human donor who had recovered from COVID-19. Both conserved end residues are part of each CDR3.

v_call	j_call	cdr3_aa
TRBV4-3	TRBJ2-5	CASSEAARTEETQYF
TRBV24-1	TRBJ2-2	CATSDSGTSGHTGELFF
TRBV2	TRBJ2-2	CASSESSPNTGELFF
TRBV5-1	TRBJ1-6	CASNDGGNSPLHF
TRBV14	TRBJ2-7	CASSQLSYEQYF
TRBV5-4	TRBJ2-2	CASSLRPGELFF
TRBV2	TRBJ2-3	CASSGYGGRAEYF
TRBV4-3	TRBJ2-3	CASSQGTNTDTQYF
TRBV7-8	TRBJ2-3	CASSLWGSLGTDTQYF
TRBV6-1	TRBJ1-1	CASTRTGGLTEAFF
TRBV20-1	TRBJ2-1	CSARDPGLAGFNEQFF
TRBV12-3/TRBV12-4	TRBJ1-5	CASSFTHNQPQHF
TRBV27	TRBJ2-2	CASTLRAGEGAGELFF
TRBV20-1	TRBJ2-5	CSAIRGEGGETQYF
TRBV20-1	TRBJ1-6	CSASTGVWGSPLHF
TRBV6-1	TRBJ2-1	CASIKRTSGSFDNEQFF
TRBV6-2/TRBV6-3	TRBJ1-5	CASSSASDTFSNQPQHF
TRBV29-1	TRBJ1-1	CSVGGPVVNTEAFF
TRBV6-1	TRBJ2-1	CASSSTLTTGAGEQFF
TRBV7-2	TRBJ2-1	CASSFSLAGEQFF
TRBV20-1	TRBJ2-5	CSARATETQYF
TRBV27	TRBJ2-7	CASSNNNRELAAYEQYF
TRBV6-5	TRBJ2-5	CASSYGRDARFQYF
TRBV20-1	TRBJ2-3	CSARGSGTDTQYF
TRBV19	TRBJ2-3	CASTPTGTDTQYF
TRBV5-5	TRBJ2-1	CASSLYSRPFF
TRBV6-5	TRBJ2-3	CASSYSSGLAGGTDTQYF
TRBV7-8	TRBJ2-1	CASSLALGISSSEQFF
TRBV7-9	TRBJ2-1	CASSPPGGHYNEQFF
TRBV28	TRBJ2-3	CASRYTDTQYF
TRBV11-2	TRBJ1-6	CASSSIRGRLDSPLHF
TRBV2	TRBJ2-1	CASSLDANEQFF